This T cell receptor beta chain was captured in a study of shared clonotypes between healthy human individuals. V lost 1 base, J lost 7 bases, and 8 bases lay in between. Germline V lookup: CDR1 SGHNT, CDR2 YENEEA. This CDR3 has 13 residues. Study results and limitations: The study found lower generation probabilities in non-shared clonotypes than in those shared by all four donors.

Regarding this clone: The antigen is undetermined.

In the source study's methods: From ImmunoSEQ came sequences covering only the junction and carrying no quality scores, so filtering differed. Generated by immunoSEQ multiplex PCR, the TCRdb table keeps only in-frame clones and is missing some. From that table come the V and J calls and clone size; the DNA was used to work out D and trimming. Among roughly 2.2 million clones, 85% to 95% were seen once, and the ten largest hold 0.39%. Sequencing was done on a sample of naive CD4+ T cells from PBMCs. The subset is: CD45RA+ positively selected. This sequence was found in a man aged 18 to 30 in good health. Some clones in this sample may be carry-over from other donors' samples. This chain links TRBV11-3 with TRBJ2-1; D may be TRBD2 (5 bases). The CDR3 sequence: CASSLGGLNEQFF. For the CDR3, the DNA is TGTGCCAGCAGCTTAGGAGGGCTGAATGAGCAGTTCTTC.